These T cell receptor beta chains were read from a single sample in a study of blood T cell repertoires in COVID-19. Produced via immunoSEQ multiplex PCR; TCRdb's table is partial and in-frame only. The data contain some 23,000 clones, 65% to 90% of them seen just once; the ten biggest clones take up under 75%. The sample taken for sequencing was peripheral blood. These receptors all stem from a woman at least 80 years old with acute or convalescent COVID-19. Each CDR3 is given with its conserved first and last residue. The D gene is left open where the match is weak. Expanded clones are given a class, and other clones once, few, many or no size at all.

D	size	V	J	length	DNA	CDR3
.	.	TRBV27	TRBJ2-1	12	TGTGCCAGCAGTGTGCAGGGCCTTGAGCAGTTCTTC	CASSVQGLEQFF
TRBD1	.	TRBV19	TRBJ2-1	15	TGTGCCAGTAGTATAGCGACAGGGGCGAACGATGAGCAGTTCTTC	CASSIATGANDEQFF
TRBD1	.	TRBV7-8	TRBJ1-5	16	TGTGCCAGCAGCACCCGTCGACAGGGCGACAATCAGCCCCAGCATTTT	CASSTRRQGDNQPQHF
TRBD1	.	TRBV15	TRBJ2-5	14	TGTGCCACCAGCAGAAACAACAGGGGTGGGACCCAGTACTTC	CATSRNNRGGTQYF
TRBD1	.	TRBV11-3	TRBJ1-1	15	TGTGCCAGCAGCTTATACAGGGGTCAATGGTCTGAAGCTTTCTTT	CASSLYRGQWSEAFF
TRBD1	few	TRBV5-1	TRBJ2-3	14	TGCGCCAGCAGGGGACAGGGGGCATCAGATACGCAGTATTTT	CASRGQGASDTQYF
.	.	TRBV7-3	TRBJ1-6	15	TGTGCCAGCAGCGTCGACAGTACCTATAATTCACCCCTCCACTTT	CASSVDSTYNSPLHF
TRBD2	.	TRBV5-1	TRBJ2-3	18	TGCGCCAGCAGCTTGAAGACTAGCGGGGGGGCTGTAACAGATACGCAGTATTTT	CASSLKTSGGAVTDTQYF
TRBD2	.	TRBV7-2	TRBJ2-1	16	TGTGCCAGCAGCTTACGGGCGGGAGCCTACCAGGGTGAGCAGTTCTTC	CASSLRAGAYQGEQFF
.	.	TRBV3-1/TRBV3-2	TRBJ2-7	13	TGTGCCAGCAGCATTCGACAGTCCTACGAGCAGTACTTC	CASSIRQSYEQYF
.	.	TRBV5-4	TRBJ1-2	13	TGTGCCAGCAGCCCCGACAGTAACTATGGCTACACCTTC	CASSPDSNYGYTF
.	few	TRBV6-1	TRBJ2-1	12	TGTGCCAGCAGTGAACGGGGTAATGAGCAGTTCTTC	CASSERGNEQFF
.	.	TRBV2	TRBJ1-2	12	TGTGCCAGCAGCGACACATTCTATGGCTACACCTTC	CASSDTFYGYTF
.	.	TRBV24-1	TRBJ1-2	13	TGTGCCACCAGTGCCCCGACAGGTAGTGGCTACACCTTC	CATSAPTGSGYTF
.	few	TRBV4-2	TRBJ1-1	14	TGTGCCAGCAGCCCCCCCGGAGTCCAGACTGAAGCTTTCTTT	CASSPPGVQTEAFF
TRBD2	.	TRBV6-2/TRBV6-3	TRBJ2-3	18	TGTGCCAGCAGTCCACGGGGGCGACTAGCGGGATCCACAGATACGCAGTATTTT	CASSPRGRLAGSTDTQYF
.	once	TRBV19	TRBJ2-1	15	TGTGCCAGTAGTATACAGGGGTCCAACAATCTTGAGCAGTTCTTC	CASSIQGSNNLEQFF
TRBD1	.	TRBV5-1	TRBJ1-3	14	TGCGCCAGCAGCCGGGACAGCTCTGGAAACACCATATATTTT	CASSRDSSGNTIYF
TRBD2	.	TRBV30	TRBJ2-3	15	TGTGCCTCAGCCCGGACTAGCGGGAGCACAGATACGCAGTATTTT	CASARTSGSTDTQYF
TRBD1	few	TRBV7-9	TRBJ1-5	16	TGTGCCAGCAGCTCCCGACAGGGAACGGGCAATCAGCCCCAGCATTTT	CASSSRQGTGNQPQHF
.	.	TRBV24-1	TRBJ1-2	13	TGTGCCACCAGTGATCAACAGGGCCGAGGCTACACCTTC	CATSDQQGRGYTF
TRBD1	.	TRBV2	TRBJ2-5	13	TGTGCCAGCAGCGCAGACAGGGTGGAGACCCAGTACTTC	CASSADRVETQYF
.	few	TRBV7-9	TRBJ1-2	13	TGTGCCAGCAGCTTAGCATACAGTTATGGCTACACCTTC	CASSLAYSYGYTF
TRBD1	.	TRBV5-1	TRBJ2-3	15	TGCGCCAGCAGCTTGGCCGGGACAGGGCCAGATACGCAGTATTTT	CASSLAGTGPDTQYF
.	.	TRBV6-1	TRBJ2-6	16	TGTGCCAGCAGTGAAAGGCGGTCCGTAGGGGCCAACGTCCTGACTTTC	CASSERRSVGANVLTF
TRBD1	.	TRBV5-4	TRBJ2-7	15	TGTGCCAGCAGCTTGGTCGGGACAGGCTCCTACGAGCAGTACTTC	CASSLVGTGSYEQYF
.	once	TRBV28	TRBJ1-2	16	TGTGCCAGCAGTTTGGGAGGGACGCAGGCCTTTTATGGCTACACCTTC	CASSLGGTQAFYGYTF
.	.	TRBV5-1	TRBJ1-1	15	TGCGCCAGCAGCTTGGAGGCAGGATCGGGGACTGAAGCTTTCTTT	CASSLEAGSGTEAFF
.	hyperexpanded	TRBV7-9	TRBJ1-4	14	TGTGCCAGCAGCGCGGGCCTGAGGGATGAAAAACTGTTTTTT	CASSAGLRDEKLFF
.	.	TRBV6-5	TRBJ1-1	14	TGTGCCAGCAGCAAGGGGGTCGTGAACACTGAAGCTTTCTTT	CASSKGVVNTEAFF
.	.	TRBV25-1	TRBJ1-6	14	TGTGCCAGCAGGCAGGGGACGGACGGTTCACCCCTCCACTTT	CASRQGTDGSPLHF
.	.	TRBV6-6	TRBJ1-2	14	TGTGCCAGCAGTCCCGGGCAGGGTAGGAACGGCTACACCTTC	CASSPGQGRNGYTF
TRBD1	.	TRBV30	TRBJ1-2	17	TGTGCCTGGACTCGAACGGGACAGGGGGCGCGAATCGGCGGCTACACCTTC	CAWTRTGQGARIGGYTF
.	.	TRBV6-5	TRBJ1-2	14	TGTGCCAGCAGAGGTTCAGGCGCCCCATCGGGCTACACCTTC	CASRGSGAPSGYTF
.	.	TRBV3-1/TRBV3-2	TRBJ1-5	16	TGTGCCAGCACCCAGGGGCTAAACCCCCCCAATCAGCCCCAGCATTTT	CASTQGLNPPNQPQHF
TRBD1	.	TRBV11-3	TRBJ2-7	17	TGTGCCAGCAGCCCCTTAGACAGGGCGAGTGTGTCCTACGAGCAGTACTTC	CASSPLDRASVSYEQYF
.	.	TRBV6-5	TRBJ2-6	15	TGTGCCAGCAGAAGACAGCCCTCTGGGGCCAACGTCCTGACTTTC	CASRRQPSGANVLTF
TRBD1	.	TRBV11-1	TRBJ1-5	13	TGTGCCAGCAGCCGGACAGGGGATCAGCCCCAGCATTTT	CASSRTGDQPQHF
.	.	TRBV7-2	TRBJ1-2	13	TGTGCCAGCAGCTTAGAGGCAGGCTATGGCTACACCTTC	CASSLEAGYGYTF
.	once	TRBV10-1	TRBJ2-1	14	TGCGCCAGCAGCGACCTTGGACAGTCCAATGAGCAGTTCTTC	CASSDLGQSNEQFF
TRBD1	.	TRBV9	TRBJ1-1	17	TGTGCCAGCAGCGTAGGAGGGACAGGGCTGGGATACACTGAAGCTTTCTTT	CASSVGGTGLGYTEAFF
TRBD1	.	TRBV5-6	TRBJ1-2	13	TGTGCCAGCAGCTCCGGACAGGGGGGTGGCTACACCTTC	CASSSGQGGGYTF